One and the same sample provided the 21 T cell receptor beta chains below, sequenced in a study of CD8+ T cells in alopecia areata. Following RNA extraction, reverse transcription yielded cDNA that acted as the sequencing template. Some clones are missing from TCRdb's copy, which holds only in-frame ones; the method was immunoSEQ multiplex PCR. This sample carries over 200,000 clones, 50% to 60% of them seen once, and the ten largest clones take 0.4% to 0.55%. Sequences were derived from CD4+ T cells sorted from blood, sampled at week 0. Source of these receptors: a human donor with alopecia areata.

Comments on this clone: Other DNA sequences within the sample encode an identical CDR3. This rearrangement joins TRBV7-9 to TRBJ1-2; the D is unclear. The CDR3 consists of 15 residues. The germline V gene encodes CDR1 SEHNR and CDR2 FQNEAQ (reference sequence). V gave up 0 bases and J gave up 0 bases, with 8 bases separating them. The CDR3 DNA sequence: TGTGCCAGCAGCTTAGCGGGCAGAGCTAACTATGGCTACACCTTC. Protein sequence: CASSLAGRANYGYTF.

CDR3 sequence (DNA): TGTGCCTGGTCCCGGACAAGAATCTACGAGCAGTACTTC. This encodes CAWSRTRIYEQYF. The rearrangement uses TRBV30 and TRBJ2-7; D might be TRBD1 (5 bases). The CDR3 length is 13 residues. CDR1 is GTSNPN, CDR2 SVGIG, per germline (reference sequence). V was shortened by 5 bases and J by 3 bases, with 14 bases between the two germline ends.

Details on this clone: Additional DNA sequences in this sample encode the identical CDR3. V gene TRBV30 combines with J gene TRBJ2-7; 15 positions agree with TRBD2. The CDR3 is 16 residues long. Germline values: CDR1 GTSNPN, CDR2 SVGIG (reference sequence). The ends lost 2 bases at V and 2 bases at J; junction bases unmatched: 4. DNA of the CDR3: TGTGCCTGGAGTAGGGGACTAGCGGGAGGAACCTACGAGCAGTACTTC. Translation gives CAWSRGLAGGTYEQYF.

The CDR3 nucleotides read TGTGCCAGCAGCTTAAATGCGGGACTTGCTAACTATGGCTACACCTTC. Its protein product is CASSLNAGLANYGYTF. The V call is TRBV7-2, the J call TRBJ1-2; weak D call: TRBD1 (5 bases). The CDR3 extends over 16 amino acids. CDR1 and CDR2 (germline): SGHTA, FQGNSA. Trimming cost V 2 bases and J 0 bases, with 13 bases left between them. Full variable domain (outside the CDR3, taken from reference TRBV7-2 and TRBJ1-2): GAGVSQSPSNKVTEKGKDVELRCDPISGHTALYWYRQSLGQGLEFLIYFQGNSAPDKSGLPSDRFSAERTGGSVSTLTIQRTQQEDSAVYLCASSLNAGLANYGYTFGSGTRLTVV.

The J gene is TRBJ2-1, the V gene TRBV11-2; 8 bases are shared with TRBD2. Germline trimming cut 3 bases from V and 7 bases from J; bases unmatched to any gene: 5. The CDR3 has 14 amino acids. Germline CDR1 is SGHAT and CDR2 is FQNNGV. CDR3 in amino acids: CASSFAGGTNEQFF. The CDR3 bases are TGTGCCAGCAGCTTCGCGGGGGGTACGAATGAGCAGTTCTTC.

Only a few counts were recorded for this clone. This chain connects TRBV10-3 to TRBJ1-5, with 8 bases lining up with TRBD1. J was trimmed by 5 bases and V by 10 bases; bases with no gene match: 10. The CDR3 covers 14 residues. Germline V CDR1 and CDR2: ENHRY, SYGVKD. The CDR3 reads CATETGVMDQPQHF. The CDR3 DNA reads as TGTGCCACCGAGACAGGGGTAATGGATCAGCCCCAGCATTTT.

The chain combines TRBV11-2 with TRBJ2-7, with D possibly being TRBD2 (6 bases). This CDR3 has 15 residues. Germline assignment: CDR1 SGHAT and CDR2 FQNNGV. The V end lost 6 bases, the J end lost 0 bases, and 15 bases lay between the germline ends. The CDR3 DNA reads TGTGCCAGCAGACGCATTCGGGACTCCTCCTACGAGCAGTACTTC. Protein sequence: CASRRIRDSSYEQYF.

The V call is TRBV7-6, the J call TRBJ2-1; D is possibly TRBD2 (7 bases). V gave up 5 bases and J gave up 4 bases, with 15 bases separating them. Germline V lookup: CDR1 SGHVS, CDR2 FNYEAQ. The CDR3 loop spans 15 amino acids. CDR3 DNA: TGTGCCAGCAGCCCAGGACAGCGGGGTTACAATGAGCAGTTCTTC. Its protein product is CASSPGQRGYNEQFF.

The chain uses TRBV19 and TRBJ2-5; TRBD1 or TRBD2 may be the D gene (5 bases each). CDR1 and CDR2 from the germline V gene are LNHDA and SQIVND (reference sequence). CDR3 length: 14 residues. V was cut by 6 bases and J by 3 bases, with 14 bases left in between. For the CDR3, the DNA is TGTGCCAGTAGGCCGGGACCCAAGAAAGAGACCCAGTACTTC. Amino acid sequence: CASRPGPKKETQYF. The full variable domain, completed using reference TRBV19 and TRBJ2-5, is DGGITQSPKYLFRKEGQNVTLSCEQNLNHDAMYWYRQDPGQGLRLIYYSQIVNDFQKGDIAEGYSVSREKKESFPLTVTSAQKNPTAFYLCASRPGPKKETQYFGPGTRLLVL.

This rearrangement joins TRBV7-9 to TRBJ2-5; weak D call: TRBD2 (6 bases). The V gene's germline CDR1 is SEHNR and CDR2 FQNEAQ (reference sequence). V lost 4 bases, J lost 3 bases, and 18 bases lay in between. There are 16 residues in the CDR3. The chain's CDR3 is CASSSRVEGPKETQYF. The DNA for the CDR3 is TGTGCCAGCAGCTCCCGGGTGGAGGGCCCGAAAGAGACCCAGTACTTC.

The chain joins TRBV2 to TRBJ1-5, with 7 positions matching TRBD1. The V and J ends lost 8 bases and 0 bases, in that order; junction bases with no gene match: 7. The CDR3 runs to 15 residues. Germline CDR1 SNHLY, CDR2 FYNNEI. CDR3 DNA sequence: TGTGCCAGCGGGAGACAGGGTTATAGCAATCAGCCCCAGCATTTT. Protein product: CASGRQGYSNQPQHF.

The V and J genes are TRBV9 and TRBJ1-2; D gene uncertain. The CDR3 sequence is 15 residues long. Trimming pared 3 bases from V and 8 bases from J, leaving 20 bases between. Per germline, CDR1 SGDLS and CDR2 YYNGEE. In DNA, the CDR3 is TGTGCCAGCAGCGCAGGCGGGGAGTTTGGTGGCGGCTACACCTTC. Translation gives CASSAGGEFGGGYTF.

This clone was seen more than once but under ten times. The V and J genes are TRBV2 and TRBJ2-1; 8 nucleotides agree with TRBD1. This CDR3 comprises 17 residues. V dropped 6 bases and J dropped 0; count of bases not matched to a gene: 10. Germline V gene sequence: CDR1 SNHLY, CDR2 FYNNEI. CDR3 sequence (DNA): TGTGCCAGCAGCGGGACAGGCCTGATGAGCTCCTACAATGAGCAGTTCTTC. Its protein product is CASSGTGLMSSYNEQFF.

In this sample, this clone turned up many times. The chain links TRBV11-2 to TRBJ2-1; TRBD2 might be the D (5 bases). Germline CDR1 and CDR2: SGHAT and FQNNGV. The CDR3 has 13 residues. The V end was cut by 3 bases, the J end by 2 bases, with 5 bases between. CDR3 bases: TGTGCCAGCAGCTTTAGCGCCTACAATGAGCAGTTCTTC. It codes for CASSFSAYNEQFF.

A few counts support this clone. J is TRBJ2-1 and V is TRBV5-1; D perhaps matches TRBD1 (7 bases). With 4 bases removed from V and 7 bases from J, the gap between germline ends came to 21 bases. The length of the CDR3 is 16 residues. The germline CDR1 and CDR2 sequences are SGHRS and YFSETQ. CDR3 protein: CASSPQEGANVNEQFF. The DNA for the CDR3 is TGCGCCAGCAGCCCCCAGGAGGGGGCAAATGTAAATGAGCAGTTCTTC.

J is TRBJ2-1 and V is TRBV27, with TRBD1 as a possible D gene (6 bases). From germline, CDR1 is MNHEY and CDR2 SMNVEV (reference sequence). The CDR3 is 12 amino acids. The V gene lost 3 bases and the J gene lost 7 bases, with 7 bases spanning the gap. The CDR3, as DNA: TGTGCCAGCAGTTTGAGGGGGAATGAGCAGTTCTTC. Translation gives CASSLRGNEQFF.

The CDR3: CSVVTRPANEKLFF. The CDR3 nucleotides are TGCAGCGTCGTTACCCGGCCAGCTAATGAAAAACTGTTTTTT. The chain has TRBV29-1 and TRBJ1-4; D not resolved. V gave up 6 bases and J gave up 3 bases, with 14 bases separating them. The V gene's germline CDR1 is SQVTM and CDR2 ANQGSEA. The CDR3 is 14 residues long.

The CDR3 sequence is CASSLSAGPAAGYTF. The CDR3 DNA reads as TGTGCCAGCAGCTTATCGGCAGGCCCTGCTGCGGGCTACACCTTC. This chain links TRBV7-9 with TRBJ1-2; no firm D call. CDR3 length equals 15 residues. Germline V CDR1 and CDR2: SEHNR, FQNEAQ (reference sequence). The V and J ends lost 2 bases and 8 bases respectively, with 18 bases between them. Drawing the rest from reference TRBV7-9 and TRBJ1-2, the complete variable domain is DTGVSQNPRHKITKRGQNVTFRCDPISEHNRLYWYRQTLGQGPEFLTYFQNEAQLEKSRLLSDRFSAERPKGSFSTLEIQRTEQGDSAMYLCASSLSAGPAAGYTFGSGTRLTVV.

A word on this clone: The same CDR3 can be traced to other DNA sequences in this sample. This sequence joins TRBV4-2 and TRBJ2-3; no clear D. In germline, CDR1 is LGHNA, CDR2 YNFKEQ. This CDR3 spans 13 amino acids. V shed 1 base and J shed 6 bases, with 8 bases lying between them. DNA of the CDR3: TGTGCCAGCAGCCAAGGAAAGGCGGATACGCAGTATTTT. Translating gives CASSQGKADTQYF.

In regard to this clone: A junction end diverges from the germline sequence, so it may reflect a read error. The chain recombines TRBV13 with TRBJ1-2, with unresolved D. Germline assignment: CDR1 PRHDT and CDR2 FYEKMQ (reference sequence). The CDR3 spans 11 residues. CDR3 sequence reads: CASSERTLAYF. The CDR3 DNA reads TGTGCCAGCAGCGAACGGACCCTTGCCTACTTC.

V gene TRBV9 combines with J gene TRBJ1-2; no definite D call. V lost 7 bases and J lost 8, with 6 bases in between. There are 9 residues in the CDR3. Germline values: CDR1 SGDLS, CDR2 YYNGEE. The CDR3 region has the DNA TGTGCCAGCGGACCGGGCTACACCTTC. Encoded protein: CASGPGYTF.